Shown below are 31 T cell receptor beta chains from a single sample sequenced in a study of blood T cell repertoires in COVID-19. Libraries were prepared by immunoSEQ multiplex PCR; TCRdb keeps only in-frame clonotypes and omits some of them. Here the sample spans some 500,000 clones, approximately 90% being singletons. Specimen: PBMCs or T cells enriched from blood (not recorded which). The receptors shown here come from a woman in her thirties or forties who had recovered from COVID-19.

V and J are TRBV7-2 and TRBJ2-7; TRBD2 is a possible D gene (6 bases). From germline, CDR1 is SGHTA and CDR2 FQGNSA. This CDR3 contains 16 residues. V dropped 5 bases and J dropped 4 bases, with 21 bases sitting between them. CDR3 nucleotide sequence: TGTGCCAGCAGCCTTTATTTAGGAGGGAGTGGATACGAGCAGTACTTC. This sequence encodes CASSLYLGGSGYEQYF.

V usage is TRBV7-2 and J usage is TRBJ1-1; 8 nucleotides match TRBD1. V gave up 3 bases and J gave up 6 bases; unmatched junction bases: 6. Germline V gene sequence: CDR1 SGHTA, CDR2 FQGNSA. The CDR3 spans 14 residues. CDR3 protein: CASSFGQGKAEAFF. Here the CDR3 DNA reads TGTGCCAGCAGCTTCGGACAGGGTAAGGCTGAAGCTTTCTTT.

Remarks on this clone: Compared with germline, one end of the junction differs, possibly owing to a read error. V and J are TRBV30 and TRBJ2-7; D is ambiguous. The CDR3 spans 12 residues. Germline V lookup: CDR1 GTSNPN, CDR2 SVGIG (reference sequence). The CDR3 coding sequence is TGTGCCTGGAGAGAACGCGGTTCGCCCTTTCACTTC. It specifies CAWRERGSPFHF. Together with reference TRBV30 and TRBJ2-7, the CDR3 gives the full variable domain: SQTIHQWPATLVQPVGSPLSLECTVEGTSNPNLYWYRQAAGRGLQLLFYSVGIGQISSEVPQNLSASRPQDRQFILSSKKLLLSDSGFYLCAWRERGSPFHFGPGTRLTVT.

This chain connects TRBV6-5 to TRBJ1-4; D is possibly TRBD1 (6 bases). V lost 7 bases, J lost 2 bases, and 11 bases lay in between. Germline V gene sequence: CDR1 MNHEY, CDR2 SVGAGI. The CDR3 runs 14 residues. CDR3 in DNA: TGTGCCAGCAAAGAGGACAGTACTAATGAAAAACTGTTTTTT. Translated, it gives CASKEDSTNEKLFF.

The chain employs TRBV15 and TRBJ2-1; TRBD2 aligns across 12 bases. CDR3 size: 16 residues. V lost 1 base, J lost 8 bases, and 6 bases stayed unmatched. From germline, CDR1 is LNHNV and CDR2 YYDKDF (reference sequence). DNA of the CDR3: TGTGCCACCAGCAGAGGTCAACTAGCGGGAGGATATGAGCAGTTCTTC. Its translation is CATSRGQLAGGYEQFF.

V gene TRBV7-2 combines with J gene TRBJ1-5; weak D call: TRBD1 (5 bases). Germline V lookup: CDR1 SGHTA, CDR2 FQGNSA. The V gene lost 2 bases and the J gene lost 2 bases, with 10 bases spanning the gap. The CDR3 loop spans 15 amino acids. This CDR3 is CASSLFQGGNQPQHF. CDR3 DNA: TGTGCCAGCAGCTTATTCCAGGGTGGCAATCAGCCCCAGCATTTT.

The CDR3 sequence: CASSRGNSYEQYF. CDR3 sequence (DNA): TGTGCCAGCTCAAGGGGTAACTCCTACGAGCAGTACTTC. The chain carries TRBV18 and TRBJ2-7; D is possibly TRBD1 (5 bases). Trimming cost V 5 bases and J 0 bases, with 8 bases left between them. CDR1 is KGHSH and CDR2 is LQKENI in the germline V gene. The CDR3 spans 13 residues.

The chain recombines TRBV15 with TRBJ1-4; TRBD1 is a possible D gene (5 bases). Trimming removed 1 base at V and 1 base at J, with 10 bases between. The CDR3 contains 16 residues. CDR1 LNHNV and CDR2 YYDKDF come from the germline V gene (reference sequence). DNA of the CDR3: TGTGCCACCAGCAGAGTTGCCGGGGGAACTAATGAAAAACTGTTTTTT. Protein product: CATSRVAGGTNEKLFF.

This clone was recorded only once. The J gene is TRBJ2-7, the V gene TRBV6-2 or TRBV6-3, with D possibly TRBD1 on 6 matching bases. The CDR3 totals 17 residues. Trimming cost V 6 bases and J 0 bases, with 21 bases left between them. CDR1 and CDR2 from the germline V gene are MNHEY and SVGEGT. The CDR3 is CASSQGLWVASSYEQYF. DNA of the CDR3: TGTGCCAGCAGCCAGGGGCTTTGGGTAGCCTCCTCCTACGAGCAGTACTTC.

This clone was counted a few times. This chain uses TRBV5-1 with TRBJ2-7; a possible D gene is TRBD1 (5 bases). V was clipped by 5 bases and J by 2 bases, with 14 bases between them. The CDR3 is 14 amino acids. In germline, CDR1 is SGHRS, CDR2 YFSETQ. CDR3 coding DNA: TGCGCCAGCAGTCTGGAACAGGCCCCCTACGAGCAGTACTTC. Translating gives CASSLEQAPYEQYF.

The V and J genes are TRBV7-2 and TRBJ2-7, with 10 bases aligning to TRBD2. The V gene's germline CDR1 is SGHTA and CDR2 FQGNSA. This CDR3 is 16 amino acids long. Trimming at V came to 5 bases and at J to 7 bases, leaving 14 bases not matched to a gene. The CDR3 region has the DNA TGTGCCAGCAGCGGACATCGGAGCGGGAGGGCCACGGAGCAGTACTTC. The encoded protein is CASSGHRSGRATEQYF.

The rearrangement uses TRBV7-2 and TRBJ2-7; 8 bases line up with TRBD1. Germline assignment: CDR1 SGHTA and CDR2 FQGNSA. V lost 3 bases, J lost 0 bases, and 4 bases stayed unmatched. CDR3 length: 15 residues. The CDR3 nucleotides are TGTGCCAGCAGCTTCAGACAGGGGAGCTCCTACGAGCAGTACTTC. It codes for CASSFRQGSSYEQYF.

The chain links TRBV13 to TRBJ1-5; 7 nucleotides match TRBD1. After removal of 0 bases from V and 5 bases from J, the junction contained 1 base not matched to a gene. The CDR3 sequence is 14 residues long. CDR1 is PRHDT and CDR2 is FYEKMQ in the germline V gene (reference sequence). The CDR3 protein is CASSLGGGDQPQHF. CDR3 DNA sequence: TGTGCCAGCAGCTTAGGAGGGGGCGATCAGCCCCAGCATTTT.

The chain joins TRBV5-5 to TRBJ2-7; the match to TRBD1 covers 9 bases. V lost 4 bases, J lost 2 bases, and 7 bases stayed unmatched. CDR3 length: 15 residues. Per the germline V gene, CDR1 is SGHKS and CDR2 is YYEKEE (reference sequence). CDR3 sequence (DNA): TGTGCCAGCAGCCTCGGACAGGGGCCGCCCTACGAGCAGTACTTC. The encoded protein is CASSLGQGPPYEQYF.

This chain joins TRBV5-1 and TRBJ1-2, with D possibly TRBD1 on 6 matching bases. The V end lost 2 bases, the J end lost 8 bases, and 10 bases lay between the germline ends. Germline V CDR1 and CDR2: SGHRS, YFSETQ. The CDR3 has 12 residues. CDR3 residues: CASSFGGRGYTF. The CDR3 nucleotides read TGCGCCAGCAGCTTTGGGGGCAGAGGCTACACCTTC. The full variable domain, completed using reference TRBV5-1 and TRBJ1-2, is KAGVTQTPRYLIKTRGQQVTLSCSPISGHRSVSWYQQTPGQGLQFLFEYFSETQRNKGNFPGRFSGRQFSNSRSEMNVSTLELGDSALYLCASSFGGRGYTFGSGTRLTVV.

This rearrangement joins TRBV5-8 to TRBJ2-3; the D gene is possibly TRBD2 (6 bases). The CDR3 consists of 14 residues. CDR1 SGHTS and CDR2 YDEGEE come from the germline V gene. The V end was cut by 6 bases, the J end by 0 bases, with 11 bases between. The CDR3: CASTRDASTDTQYF. Here the CDR3 DNA reads TGTGCCAGCACGCGGGATGCTAGCACAGATACGCAGTATTTT.

This sequence joins TRBV3-1 (or the pseudogene TRBV3-2) and TRBJ2-5; D is possibly TRBD1 (6 bases). Germline CDR1 LGHDT, CDR2 YNNKEL (reference sequence). Trimming took 4 bases from V and 5 from J, leaving 20 bases between them. This CDR3 is 16 amino acids long. CDR3 nucleotides: TGTGCCAGCAGCCTCGTCGTACAGGGAGAGGAGGAGACCCAGTACTTC. It translates to CASSLVVQGEEETQYF.

The gene calls are TRBV5-4 and TRBJ2-2; possibly TRBD2 for D (6 bases). V was clipped by 10 bases and J by 1 base, with 17 bases between them. The CDR3 runs 15 residues. CDR1 and CDR2 from the germline V gene are SGHNT and YYREEE (reference sequence). The CDR3 reads CASTGGSGNTGELFF. The CDR3 region has the DNA TGTGCCTCTACCGGGGGTAGCGGGAACACCGGGGAGCTGTTTTTT.

This rearrangement joins TRBV6-5 to TRBJ2-7, with 7 bases matching TRBD2. The junction had 1 base not matched to a gene; V was cut back by 2 bases and J by 3 bases. Germline CDR1 is MNHEY and CDR2 is SVGAGI. The CDR3 covers 13 residues. This CDR3 reads CASSYGRDYEQYF. In DNA, the CDR3 is TGTGCCAGCAGTTACGGGAGGGACTACGAGCAGTACTTC.

The rearrangement joins TRBV2 to TRBJ2-3; the match to TRBD2 covers 9 bases. The V gene's germline CDR1 is SNHLY and CDR2 FYNNEI. V shed 6 bases, J shed 2 bases, and the junction held 3 bases outside the gene matches. CDR3 size: 14 residues. The CDR3 coding sequence is TGTGCCAGCAGAGCGGGAGGAAACACAGATACGCAGTATTTT. Amino acid sequence: CASRAGGNTDTQYF.

The V and J genes are TRBV5-1 and TRBJ2-7; TRBD1 might be the D (5 bases). This CDR3 comprises 14 residues. Germline CDR1 is SGHRS and CDR2 is YFSETQ. With 4 bases removed from V and 0 bases from J, the gap between germline ends came to 11 bases. This chain's CDR3 is CASSTQQASYEQYF. DNA of the CDR3: TGCGCCAGCAGCACCCAACAGGCCTCCTACGAGCAGTACTTC.

The chain joins TRBV4-3 to TRBJ2-7; 7 bases line up with TRBD2. After removal of 0 bases from V and 1 base from J, the junction contained 3 bases not matched to a gene. The CDR3 is made up of 15 amino acids. The germline V gene has CDR1 LGHNA and CDR2 YSLEER. CDR3 nucleotide sequence: TGCGCCAGCAGCCAAGATTCGGGGGGTTCCTACGAGCAGTACTTC. As protein: CASSQDSGGSYEQYF.

This clone has only one observation. The chain employs TRBV25-1 and TRBJ2-7, with TRBD1 identical over 8 bases. V shed 5 bases, J shed 6 bases, and the junction held 12 bases outside the gene matches. This CDR3 comprises 15 residues. Germline CDR1 reads MGHDK; CDR2 reads SYGVNS. As DNA, the CDR3 is TGTGCCAGCAGTCCCAGTCAATGGCAGGGGGCCGAGCAGTACTTC. This gives the protein CASSPSQWQGAEQYF.

The V and J genes are TRBV7-9 and TRBJ2-3; 8 bases fit TRBD2. Per germline, CDR1 SEHNR and CDR2 FQNEAQ (reference sequence). Unmatched junction bases numbered 12, after V lost 0 bases and J lost 4 bases. This CDR3 spans 18 amino acids. In DNA, the CDR3 is TGTGCCAGCAGCTTAGCATTCGGGAGCGGGAGAGGGTCAGATACGCAGTATTTT. Translation gives CASSLAFGSGRGSDTQYF.

This chain joins TRBV7-2 and TRBJ2-1; 9 bases line up with TRBD2. Unmatched junction bases numbered 8, after V lost 5 bases and J lost 0 bases. The CDR3 has 17 amino acids. In germline, CDR1 is SGHTA, CDR2 FQGNSA. The CDR3 sequence is CASSPRTSASSYNEQFF. The CDR3 DNA follows: TGTGCCAGCAGCCCTCGGACTAGCGCAAGCTCCTACAATGAGCAGTTCTTC.

There are a few counts of this clone. This chain links TRBV10-2 with TRBJ2-2; possible D gene TRBD1, 5 bases. Germline lookup yields CDR1 WSHSY and CDR2 SAAADI. This CDR3 is 13 amino acids long. V gave up 6 bases and J gave up 5 bases, with 10 bases separating them. The CDR3 sequence is CASRVPGTGELFF. The DNA for the CDR3 is TGCGCCAGCAGGGTGCCAGGGACCGGGGAGCTGTTTTTT.

The CDR3 loop reads CASSLLTGQTKNTEAFF. CDR3 DNA sequence: TGTGCCAGCAGCTTGTTAACGGGACAAACAAAAAACACTGAAGCTTTCTTT. The rearrangement joins TRBV5-6 to TRBJ1-1, with D possibly being TRBD1 (6 bases). The V gene lost 1 base and the J gene lost 2 bases, with 18 bases spanning the gap. The germline V gene encodes CDR1 SGHDT and CDR2 YYEEEE. The CDR3 runs 17 residues.

A single count supports this clone. This chain links TRBV6-1 with TRBJ2-7; perhaps TRBD1 as D (5 bases). Germline V lookup: CDR1 MNHNS, CDR2 SASEGT. Between the trimmed V and J ends, which lost 2 bases and 6 bases, there was a span of 14 bases. CDR3 length equals 14 residues. The CDR3 loop reads CASSEWGDTSEQYF. CDR3 sequence (DNA): TGTGCCAGCAGTGAATGGGGCGACACAAGCGAGCAGTACTTC.

The chain couples TRBV19 to TRBJ2-5; the D gene is possibly TRBD2 (5 bases). V dropped 0 bases and J dropped 1 base, with 12 bases sitting between them. The CDR3 length is 16 residues. Germline CDR1 LNHDA, CDR2 SQIVND (reference sequence). CDR3 residues: CASSIDLAPVQETQYF. The CDR3 nucleotides are TGTGCCAGTAGTATAGATCTAGCACCCGTCCAAGAGACCCAGTACTTC.

This clone was counted a single time. The chain uses TRBV5-5 and TRBJ2-1, with TRBD1 matching over 9 bases. The germline V gene encodes CDR1 SGHKS and CDR2 YYEKEE (reference sequence). CDR3 length: 15 amino acids. Germline trimming cut 4 bases from V and 5 bases from J; bases unmatched to any gene: 7. The CDR3 DNA is TGTGCCAGCAGCGACACAGGGGGCAGGCACAATGAGCAGTTCTTC. Encoded protein: CASSDTGGRHNEQFF.

J is TRBJ2-2 and V is TRBV9; the match to TRBD1 covers 10 bases. The V and J ends lost 3 bases and 9 bases, in that order; junction bases with no gene match: 11. This CDR3 contains 16 residues. The germline gives CDR1 SGDLS, CDR2 YYNGEE. CDR3 in DNA: TGTGCCAGCAGCGCCGGTAGAGACAGGGGGCATAGGGAGCTGTTTTTT. Translation gives CASSAGRDRGHRELFF.